The T cell receptor beta chain described here comes from a study of blood T cell repertoires in COVID-19. Across the whole study: Acute and convalescent COVID-19 specimens originated in the United States, Italy and Spain. The analysed material was cDNA or gDNA that came from T cells, B-cell-depleted T cells, or PBMCs.

Cohort allocation depended upon clinical history that participants reported. Recovered status applied to Cohort 3 donors who had two consecutive negative PCRs. It also applied to those with clearance or with symptom resolution. Generated by immunoSEQ multiplex PCR, the TCRdb table keeps only in-frame clones and is missing some. The sample contains around 300,000 clones, around nine tenths of which appear only once. V shed 4 bases and J 5 bases; nucleotides not matched to a gene: 11. The CDR3 is 16 amino acids. CDR1 is LGHDT and CDR2 is YNNKEL in the germline V gene (reference sequence). The sequence was collected from a woman in her thirties or forties who had recovered from COVID-19. What was sequenced was PBMCs or T cells enriched from blood (not recorded which). V gene TRBV3-1 (or the pseudogene TRBV3-2) combines with J gene TRBJ2-7; 10 bases are shared with TRBD1. CDR3 sequence (DNA): TGTGCCAGCAGCCCAGAGGACAGGGGGATCATCAACGAGCAGTACTTC. Amino acid sequence: CASSPEDRGIINEQYF.